What follows describes a single TCR beta chain. The data derive from a study of blood T cell repertoires in COVID-19. Original methodology: From reference gene primer amplification, estimates of nucleated cell counts were derived. The table came from immunoSEQ multiplex PCR; TCRdb's copy has only in-frame clones and leaves some out. That table gives V, J and clone size, and the DNA gave D and trimming. The table has about 310,000 clones, approximately 86% seen once; the top ten hold about 1.2%. Germline V gives CDR1 KGHDR, CDR2 SFDVKD. CDR3 length: 11 residues. The ends were cut back, 4 bases at V and 15 bases at J, with 12 bases in the middle.

V is TRBV24-1 and J is TRBJ2-1; D perhaps matches TRBD1 (5 bases). The sequence derives from a man aged 70-80 years with acute or convalescent COVID-19. Sequences were obtained from peripheral blood. CDR3 sequence reads: CATSDVGRRFF. The CDR3 nucleotides read TGTGCCACCAGTGACGTGGGGCGTAGGTTCTTC.